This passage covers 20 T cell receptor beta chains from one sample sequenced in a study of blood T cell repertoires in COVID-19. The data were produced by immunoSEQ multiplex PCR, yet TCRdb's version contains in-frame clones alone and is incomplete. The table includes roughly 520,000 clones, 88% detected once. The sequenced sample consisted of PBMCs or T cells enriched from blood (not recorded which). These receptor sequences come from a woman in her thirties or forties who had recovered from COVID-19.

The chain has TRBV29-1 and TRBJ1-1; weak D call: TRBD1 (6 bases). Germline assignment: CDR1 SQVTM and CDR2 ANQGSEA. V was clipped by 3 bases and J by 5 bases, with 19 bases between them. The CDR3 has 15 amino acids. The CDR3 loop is CSVDHPEGGWTEAFF. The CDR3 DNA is TGCAGCGTTGACCACCCCGAAGGGGGTTGGACTGAAGCTTTCTTT. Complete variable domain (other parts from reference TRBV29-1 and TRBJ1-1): SAVISQKPSRDICQRGTSLTIQCQVDSQVTMMFWYRQQPGQSLTLIATANQGSEATYESGFVIDKFPISRPNLTFSTLTVSNMSPEDSSIYLCSVDHPEGGWTEAFFGQGTRLTVV.

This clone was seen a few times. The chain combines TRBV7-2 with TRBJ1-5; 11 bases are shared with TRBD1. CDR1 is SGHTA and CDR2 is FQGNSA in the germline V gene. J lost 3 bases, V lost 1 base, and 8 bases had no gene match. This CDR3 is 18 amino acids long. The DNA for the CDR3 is TGTGCCAGCAGCTTAGGTATGGCGGACAGGGGGCACAATCAGCCCCAGCATTTT. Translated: CASSLGMADRGHNQPQHF.

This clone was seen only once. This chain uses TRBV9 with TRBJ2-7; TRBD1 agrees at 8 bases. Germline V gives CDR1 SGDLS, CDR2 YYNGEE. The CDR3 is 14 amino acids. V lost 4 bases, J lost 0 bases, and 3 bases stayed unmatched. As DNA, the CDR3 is TGTGCCAGCAGCACGGGACAGGCCTCCTACGAGCAGTACTTC. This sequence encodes CASSTGQASYEQYF.

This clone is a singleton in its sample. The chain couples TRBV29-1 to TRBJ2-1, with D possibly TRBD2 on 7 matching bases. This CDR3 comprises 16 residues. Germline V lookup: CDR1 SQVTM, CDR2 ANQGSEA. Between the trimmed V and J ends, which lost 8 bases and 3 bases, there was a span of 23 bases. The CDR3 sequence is CSLRPLGGQLYNEQFF. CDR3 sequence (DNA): TGCAGCCTACGCCCCCTCGGGGGGCAACTCTACAATGAGCAGTTCTTC.

In DNA, the CDR3 is TGTGCCAGCAGGAAACAGGGCTACAATGAGCAGTTCTTC. It is translated as CASRKQGYNEQFF. This sequence joins TRBV12-3 or TRBV12-4 and TRBJ2-1, with D tentatively TRBD1 (6 bases). This CDR3 spans 13 amino acids. The V end lost 6 bases, the J end lost 3 bases, and 9 bases lay between the germline ends.

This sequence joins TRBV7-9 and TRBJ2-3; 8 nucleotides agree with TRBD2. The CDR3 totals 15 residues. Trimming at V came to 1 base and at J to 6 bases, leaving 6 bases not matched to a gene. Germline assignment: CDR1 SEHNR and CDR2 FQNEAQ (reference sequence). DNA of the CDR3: TGTGCCAGCAGCTTAGACGGGAGGGCCTTTGATACGCAGTATTTT. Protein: CASSLDGRAFDTQYF.

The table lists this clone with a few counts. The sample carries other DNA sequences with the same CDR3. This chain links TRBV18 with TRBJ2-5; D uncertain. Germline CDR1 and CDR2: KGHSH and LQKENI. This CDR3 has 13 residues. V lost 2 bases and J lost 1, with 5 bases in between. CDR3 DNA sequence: TGTGCCAGCTCACCATCCTCCCAAGAGACCCAGTACTTC. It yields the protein CASSPSSQETQYF.

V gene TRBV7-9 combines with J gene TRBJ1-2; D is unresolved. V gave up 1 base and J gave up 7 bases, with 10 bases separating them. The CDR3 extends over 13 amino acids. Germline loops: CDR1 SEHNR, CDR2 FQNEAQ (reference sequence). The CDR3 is CASSLEVRGGYTF. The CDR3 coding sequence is TGTGCCAGCAGCTTAGAGGTCCGGGGTGGCTACACCTTC. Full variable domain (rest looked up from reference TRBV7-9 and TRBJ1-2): DTGVSQNPRHKITKRGQNVTFRCDPISEHNRLYWYRQTLGQGPEFLTYFQNEAQLEKSRLLSDRFSAERPKGSFSTLEIQRTEQGDSAMYLCASSLEVRGGYTFGSGTRLTVV.

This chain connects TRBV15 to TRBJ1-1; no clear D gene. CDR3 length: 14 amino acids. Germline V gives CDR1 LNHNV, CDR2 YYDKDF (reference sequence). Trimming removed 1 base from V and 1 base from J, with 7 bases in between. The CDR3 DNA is TGTGCCACCAGCAGAGTGAGGGAGAACACTGAAGCTTTCTTT. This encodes CATSRVRENTEAFF.

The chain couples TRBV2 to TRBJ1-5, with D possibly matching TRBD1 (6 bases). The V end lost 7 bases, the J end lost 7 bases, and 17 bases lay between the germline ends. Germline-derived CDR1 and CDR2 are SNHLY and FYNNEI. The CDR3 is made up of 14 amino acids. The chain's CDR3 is CASTPAGASQPQHF. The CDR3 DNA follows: TGTGCCAGCACCCCGGCGGGGGCATCCCAGCCCCAGCATTTT.

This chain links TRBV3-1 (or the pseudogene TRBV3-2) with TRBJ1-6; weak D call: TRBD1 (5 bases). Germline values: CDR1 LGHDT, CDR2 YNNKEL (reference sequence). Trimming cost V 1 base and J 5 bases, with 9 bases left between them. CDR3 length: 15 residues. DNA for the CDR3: TGTGCCAGCAGCCAAGCACAGGCCAATAATTCACCCCTCCACTTT. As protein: CASSQAQANNSPLHF.

The CDR3 DNA is TGTGCCAGCAGCCTTAGCTGGAGCTCTGGAAACACCATATATTTT. Residues: CASSLSWSSGNTIYF. V and J are TRBV7-2 and TRBJ1-3; D uncertain. The CDR3 totals 15 residues. CDR1 is SGHTA, CDR2 FQGNSA, per germline. Between the trimmed V and J ends, which lost 5 bases and 0 bases, there was a span of 11 bases. The complete variable domain, with remaining parts taken from reference TRBV7-2 and TRBJ1-3, reads GAGVSQSPSNKVTEKGKDVELRCDPISGHTALYWYRQSLGQGLEFLIYFQGNSAPDKSGLPSDRFSAERTGGSVSTLTIQRTQQEDSAVYLCASSLSWSSGNTIYFGEGSWLTVV.

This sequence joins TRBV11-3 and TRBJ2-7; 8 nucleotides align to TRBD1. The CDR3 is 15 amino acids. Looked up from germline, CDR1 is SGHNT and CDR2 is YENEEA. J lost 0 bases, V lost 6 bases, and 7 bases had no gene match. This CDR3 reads CASSVRDRFSYEQYF. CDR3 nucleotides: TGTGCCAGCAGTGTCCGGGACAGGTTCTCCTACGAGCAGTACTTC.

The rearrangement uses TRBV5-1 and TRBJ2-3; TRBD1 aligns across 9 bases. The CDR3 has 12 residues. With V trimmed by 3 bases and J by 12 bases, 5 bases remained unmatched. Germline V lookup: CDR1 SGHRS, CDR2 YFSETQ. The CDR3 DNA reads TGCGCCAGCAGCTGGGACAGGGCAAATCAGTATTTT. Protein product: CASSWDRANQYF.

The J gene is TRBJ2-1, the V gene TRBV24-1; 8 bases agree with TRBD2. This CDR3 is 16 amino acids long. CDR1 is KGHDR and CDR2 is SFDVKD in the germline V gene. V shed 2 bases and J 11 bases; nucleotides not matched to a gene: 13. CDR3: CATSDYDGRAILQQFF. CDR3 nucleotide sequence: TGTGCCACCAGTGATTATGACGGGAGGGCCATATTGCAGCAGTTCTTC.

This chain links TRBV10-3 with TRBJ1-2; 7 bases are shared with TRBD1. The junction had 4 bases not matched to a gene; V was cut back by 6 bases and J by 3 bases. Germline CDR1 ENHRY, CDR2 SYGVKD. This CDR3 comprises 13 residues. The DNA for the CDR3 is TGTGCCATCAGACAAACAGGGGACTATGGCTACACCTTC. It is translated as CAIRQTGDYGYTF.

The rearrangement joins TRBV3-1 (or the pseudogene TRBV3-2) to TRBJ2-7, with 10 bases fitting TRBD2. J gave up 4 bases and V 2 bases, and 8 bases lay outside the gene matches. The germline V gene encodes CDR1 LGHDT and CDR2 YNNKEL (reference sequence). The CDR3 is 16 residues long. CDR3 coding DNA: TGTGCCAGCAGCCAAAGACTAGCGGGCCCGATGTACGAGCAGTACTTC. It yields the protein CASSQRLAGPMYEQYF.

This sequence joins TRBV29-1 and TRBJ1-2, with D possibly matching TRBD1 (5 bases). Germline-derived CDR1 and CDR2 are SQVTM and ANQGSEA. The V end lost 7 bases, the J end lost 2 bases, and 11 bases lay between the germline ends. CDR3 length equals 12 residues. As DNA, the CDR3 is TGCAGCGCAGGAGGGGCGAACTATGGCTACACCTTC. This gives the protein CSAGGANYGYTF.

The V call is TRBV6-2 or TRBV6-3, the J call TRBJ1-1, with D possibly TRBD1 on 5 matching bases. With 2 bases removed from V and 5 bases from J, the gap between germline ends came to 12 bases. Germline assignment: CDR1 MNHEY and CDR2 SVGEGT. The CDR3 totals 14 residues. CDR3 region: CASSYRDWLTEAFF. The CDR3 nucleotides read TGTGCCAGCAGTTACCGGGACTGGCTTACTGAAGCTTTCTTT.

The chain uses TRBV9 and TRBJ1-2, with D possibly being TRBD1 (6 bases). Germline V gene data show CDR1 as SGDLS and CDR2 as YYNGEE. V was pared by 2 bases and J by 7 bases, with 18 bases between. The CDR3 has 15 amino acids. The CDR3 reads CASSVNRAITSGYTF. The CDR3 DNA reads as TGTGCCAGCAGCGTTAACAGGGCTATAACCTCTGGCTACACCTTC.